This T cell receptor (beta chain) was retrieved from a study of blood T cell repertoires in COVID-19. For the study at large: Donors in the United States, Italy and Spain gave samples during acute or convalescent COVID-19. The analysed material was cDNA or gDNA that came from T cells, B-cell-depleted T cells, or PBMCs.

The CDR3 has 13 amino acids. The V gene's germline CDR1 is LGHDT and CDR2 YNNKEL (reference sequence). Trimming removed 4 bases from V and 0 bases from J, with 6 bases in between. This clone was seen only a few times. In the original processing: Reference gene primer amplification gave nucleated cell count estimates. Some clones are missing from TCRdb's copy, which holds only in-frame ones; the method was immunoSEQ multiplex PCR. V and J calls and clone size are those listed in that table; D and trimming were worked out from the DNA. The sample consists of around 92,000 clones, about 74% of them appearing once.

Sequences were obtained from peripheral blood. The origin of this receptor is a man between 65 and 80 years old with COVID-19, enrolled during active disease. This chain connects TRBV3-1 (or the pseudogene TRBV3-2) to TRBJ1-1, with no clear D. CDR3 amino acids: CASSLTLNTEAFF. DNA for the CDR3: TGTGCCAGCAGCCTTACATTGAACACTGAAGCTTTCTTT.